The clone carrying this T cell receptor beta chain was recorded many times. Its antigen is undetermined. The data belong to a study of Graves' ophthalmopathy and Graves' hyperthyroidism. Study information: Upon initial diagnosis and before any treatment, peripheral blood was collected.

V was pared by 5 bases and J by 5 bases, with 9 bases of the junction left unmatched. The CDR3 loop spans 15 amino acids. Per the germline V gene, CDR1 is MGHRA and CDR2 is YSYEKL. Enrollment excluded any patients with other autoimmune diseases, uncontrolled infections, pregnancy or lactation. Amplification of the TCR beta CDR3 regions used RNA transcripts (as template). HTBI primers primed a first-round RT-PCR, and a second-round multiplex PCR followed. TCRdb analysed the multiplex PCR reads with MiXCR anew, one entry per CDR3 protein. In the table there are 300,000 to 400,000 distinct CDR3 sequences, roughly 17% of which are singletons. Broader study findings: Stable hyperthyroidism and ophthalmopathy were told apart by a 13-signature model, which achieved around 90% sensitivity and over 65% specificity. Blood samples also showed most expanded thyroid clonotypes exceeding 0.001 frequency.

This chain uses TRBV4-1 with TRBJ1-2, with 9 positions matching TRBD1. The source material was peripheral blood. The receptor's source is an adult man with Graves' ophthalmopathy. The CDR3 spells CASSSPTGGLYGYTF. CDR3 in DNA: TGCGCCAGCAGCTCCCCGACAGGGGGGTTATATGGCTACACCTTC.